This TCR beta chain was documented in a study of T cells after somatic rescue of genetic block. Trimming took 4 bases from V and 10 from J, leaving 8 bases between them. Germline V CDR1 and CDR2: KGHSH, LQKENI. The CDR3 consists of 11 residues. Some clones are missing from TCRdb's copy, which holds only in-frame ones; the method was immunoSEQ multiplex PCR. The data contain tens of thousands of clones, just over 90% of them singletons. This receptor was identified in a man younger than 40. Sequenced sample: peripheral blood mononuclear cells (PBMCs). The rearrangement joins TRBV18 to TRBJ2-1; no definite D call. CDR3 in amino acids: CASSLLGEQFF. CDR3 coding DNA: TGTGCCAGCTCACTACTTGGGGAGCAGTTCTTC.